Below are 18 T cell receptor beta chains sequenced from a single sample in a study of Ad26.COV2.S vaccination and SARS-CoV-2 variants. The data were produced by immunoSEQ multiplex PCR, yet TCRdb's version contains in-frame clones alone and is incomplete. The sample includes 250,000 to 300,000 clones, about 90% of them seen just once. Treatment meaning: around 19 received Ad26.COV2.S at low or high dose, single or two shots; about 5 received placebo; per-sample allocation not given. It was on day 63 after the first vaccine or placebo injection that samples were taken. The sequencing here drew on peripheral blood, taken in a trial of Ad26.COV2.S vaccine versus placebo. These receptors were obtained from a person between 18 and 65 years old who received the Ad26.COV2.S COVID-19 vaccine or a placebo.

This chain's CDR3 is CASSATTGSGANVLTF. Here the CDR3 DNA reads TGCGCCAGCAGCGCCACAACAGGTTCTGGGGCCAACGTCCTGACTTTC. The chain has TRBV4-3 and TRBJ2-6; TRBD1 might be the D (5 bases). Germline V gene sequence: CDR1 LGHNA, CDR2 YSLEER. The CDR3 contains 16 residues. The germline V and J ends were trimmed by 5 bases and 1 base, with 12 bases remaining between them.

Points on this clone: The sample contains more than one DNA sequence encoding this CDR3. The gene calls are TRBV18 and TRBJ1-3; the D gene is possibly TRBD1 (5 bases). The CDR3 has 15 amino acids. V lost 0 bases, J lost 0 bases, and 6 bases lay in between. CDR1 and CDR2 from the germline V gene are KGHSH and LQKENI. The CDR3 region has the DNA TGTGCCAGCTCACCACCGGGGGGCTCTGGAAACACCATATATTTT. Translation: CASSPPGGSGNTIYF.

This chain uses TRBV5-8 with TRBJ1-5, with TRBD1 as a possible D gene (5 bases). This CDR3 has 13 amino acids. V lost 3 bases and J lost 9, with 13 bases in between. The germline CDR1 and CDR2 sequences are SGHTS and YDEGEE. CDR3 sequence: CASSWDHQRPQHF. The CDR3 DNA reads TGTGCCAGCAGCTGGGACCATCAACGGCCCCAGCATTTT.

V gene TRBV3-1 (or the pseudogene TRBV3-2) combines with J gene TRBJ1-5; D remains unclear. V was pared by 1 base and J by 6 bases, with 13 bases between. The germline CDR1 and CDR2 sequences are LGHDT and YNNKEL (reference sequence). The CDR3 covers 15 residues. CDR3 sequence: CASSQGPGGRQPQHF. For the CDR3, the DNA is TGTGCCAGCAGCCAAGGGCCAGGAGGTCGTCAGCCCCAGCATTTT.

The chain carries TRBV20-1 and TRBJ1-3; D is ambiguous. The CDR3 runs to 15 residues. Trimming took 6 bases from V and 0 from J, leaving 15 bases between them. Germline V gene data show CDR1 as DFQATT and CDR2 as SNEGSKA (reference sequence). The DNA for the CDR3 is TGCAGTGCAAGTAAAGGAGCGAACTCTGGAAACACCATATATTTT. This encodes CSASKGANSGNTIYF.

The chain joins TRBV7-3 to TRBJ2-1; a possible D gene is TRBD1 (6 bases). V dropped 5 bases and J dropped 0 bases, with 11 bases sitting between them. The CDR3 consists of 15 residues. Germline CDR1 SGHTA, CDR2 FQGTGA. The CDR3 is CASSLTGSSYNEQFF. The DNA of the CDR3 is TGTGCCAGCAGCCTCACAGGGAGCTCCTACAATGAGCAGTTCTTC. The variable domain in full, with the rest retrieved from reference TRBV7-3 and TRBJ2-1, is GAGVSQTPSNKVTEKGKYVELRCDPISGHTALYWYRQSLGQGPEFLIYFQGTGAADDSGLPNDRFFAVRPEGSVSTLKIQRTERGDSAVYLCASSLTGSSYNEQFFGPGTRLTVL.

V gene TRBV2 combines with J gene TRBJ2-7, with TRBD2 identical over 12 bases. The ends lost 8 bases at V and 2 bases at J; junction bases unmatched: 13. This CDR3 region has 17 residues. Germline-derived CDR1 and CDR2 are SNHLY and FYNNEI. CDR3 in DNA: TGTGCCAGCCAATGGCGGGCTAGCGGGAGGGAGCCCTACGAGCAGTACTTC. This codes for CASQWRASGREPYEQYF.

V usage is TRBV4-3 and J usage is TRBJ1-2; 7 bases agree with TRBD1. Germline-derived CDR1 and CDR2 are LGHNA and YSLEER. The CDR3 has 13 amino acids. J was trimmed by 8 bases and V by 1 base; bases with no gene match: 4. As DNA, the CDR3 is TGCGCCAGCAGCCAAGGGCAGGGGGGCGGCTACACCTTC. As protein: CASSQGQGGGYTF.

The chain has TRBV28 and TRBJ2-7, with D maybe TRBD2 (5 bases). The CDR3 covers 11 residues. Germline-derived CDR1 and CDR2 are MDHEN and SYDVKM. V was shortened by 7 bases and J by 7 bases, with 11 bases between the two germline ends. The CDR3, as DNA: TGTGCCAGCAAGAGGACTGGTGAGCAGTACTTC. Amino acid sequence: CASKRTGEQYF.

This chain joins TRBV4-1 and TRBJ1-2; maybe TRBD1 (5 bases). The germline gives CDR1 MGHRA, CDR2 YSYEKL. Trimming removed 0 bases at V and 10 bases at J, with 6 bases between. This CDR3 comprises 11 residues. The CDR3 loop reads CASSQDRVYTF. CDR3 in DNA: TGCGCCAGCAGCCAAGACAGGGTCTACACCTTC.

The chain is built from TRBV4-1 and TRBJ2-1; D could derive from TRBD1 or TRBD2 (5 bases each). CDR1 MGHRA and CDR2 YSYEKL come from the germline V gene. The CDR3 is 16 residues long. V was shortened by 2 bases and J by 4 bases, with 15 bases between the two germline ends. Here the CDR3 reads CASSQYRDVGYNEQFF. The CDR3 nucleotides read TGCGCCAGCAGCCAATACCGGGACGTAGGATACAATGAGCAGTTCTTC.

As for this clone: Compared with germline, one end of the junction differs, possibly owing to a read error. The J gene is TRBJ2-2, the V gene TRBV7-7; no clear D. Germline values: CDR1 SSHAT, CDR2 FNYEAQ (reference sequence). This CDR3 has 15 amino acids. The CDR3 sequence: CASTSRPYSTGELFF. CDR3 in DNA: TGTGCTAGCACCTCCCGCCCCTATAGCACCGGGGAGCTGTTTTTT.

The rearrangement uses TRBV6-1 and TRBJ1-1; D remains unclear. V was pared by 2 bases and J by 3 bases, with 16 bases between. The CDR3 is 16 residues long. Germline assignment: CDR1 MNHNS and CDR2 SASEGT. The CDR3 bases are TGTGCCAGCAGTGAAAGATCGCAGGACCTGCACACTGAAGCTTTCTTT. Encoded protein: CASSERSQDLHTEAFF.

The chain joins TRBV4-3 to TRBJ1-2; 7 bases are a match to TRBD1. The V and J ends lost 5 bases and 8 bases, in that order; junction bases with no gene match: 14. Germline V CDR1 and CDR2: LGHNA, YSLEER. The length of the CDR3 is 15 residues. CDR3 bases: TGCGCCAGCAGCGCACAAGGACAGGCGTCGTCCGGCTACACCTTC. Residues: CASSAQGQASSGYTF.

The chain joins TRBV10-3 to TRBJ1-3; TRBD1 agrees at 8 bases. Germline loops: CDR1 ENHRY, CDR2 SYGVKD. The trim removed 4 bases at V and 2 bases at J, leaving 7 bases unmatched. The CDR3 runs 16 residues. DNA of the CDR3: TGTGCCATCAGTGGCAGGGGGCCAGGCGCTGGAAACACCATATATTTT. This codes for CAISGRGPGAGNTIYF.

The gene calls are TRBV6-4 and TRBJ1-5; a possible D gene is TRBD1 (6 bases). The CDR3 is 14 residues long. Germline V gene lookup returns CDR1 MRHNA and CDR2 SNTAGT. V gave up 6 bases and J gave up 2 bases, with 11 bases separating them. The CDR3 DNA is TGTGCCAGCAGCTCGAGGGGGGGCAATCAGCCCCAGCATTTT. Amino acid sequence: CASSSRGGNQPQHF.

This clone was detected only once. The chain is built from TRBV5-8 and TRBJ1-5, with TRBD1 identical over 11 bases. The V gene's germline CDR1 is SGHTS and CDR2 YDEGEE. This CDR3 contains 16 residues. After removal of 4 bases from V and 9 bases from J, the junction contained 12 bases not matched to a gene. The CDR3: CASSTSGTGGVWPQHF. The CDR3 DNA reads as TGTGCCAGCAGCACTTCCGGGACAGGGGGTGTTTGGCCCCAGCATTTT.

The V gene is TRBV18, the J gene TRBJ1-6; the match to TRBD1 covers 8 bases. Trimming cost V 2 bases and J 15 bases; bases outside gene matches: 12. The CDR3 length is 15 residues. From germline, CDR1 is KGHSH and CDR2 LQKENI. The CDR3 sequence: CASSPDRTGLTYLHF. The CDR3 bases are TGTGCCAGCTCACCAGATCGGACAGGGTTGACCTACCTCCACTTT.